A single sample is the source of the 25 T cell receptor beta chains below, sequenced in a study of cytomegalovirus exposure and HLA in healthy donors. Use of 60 Vbeta and 13 Jbeta primers characterized the PCR. The protocol was immunoSEQ multiplex PCR, while the TCRdb copy is restricted to in-frame clones and leaves out a portion. The sample carries some 110,000 clones, 75% to 85% recorded once. Sequenced input: PBMCs. Every receptor here comes from a man aged 18 to 29 in good health and CMV-seronegative.

The V call is TRBV27, the J call TRBJ2-7; weak D call: TRBD1 (6 bases). Germline values: CDR1 MNHEY, CDR2 SMNVEV (reference sequence). This CDR3 contains 15 residues. V gave up 5 bases and J gave up 0 bases, with 14 bases separating them. CDR3 protein: CASSPTDSYSYEQYF. Written as DNA, the CDR3 is TGTGCCAGCAGTCCCACGGACAGTTACTCCTACGAGCAGTACTTC.

This clone has only one observation. This chain joins TRBV15 and TRBJ2-1; 12 bases map to TRBD2. The V gene's germline CDR1 is LNHNV and CDR2 YYDKDF (reference sequence). The CDR3 runs 15 residues. V gave up 5 bases and J gave up 8 bases; unmatched junction bases: 7. The chain's CDR3 is CATSPRLAGADEQFF. CDR3 in DNA: TGTGCCACCAGCCCGCGACTAGCGGGAGCTGATGAGCAGTTCTTC.

The V call is TRBV5-6, the J call TRBJ1-6, with 7 nucleotides matching TRBD1. The CDR3 length is 17 residues. Germline-derived CDR1 and CDR2 are SGHDT and YYEEEE. Trimming at V came to 6 bases and at J to 3 bases, leaving 12 bases not matched to a gene. CDR3 region: CASTRREGTDYNSPLHF. For the CDR3, the DNA is TGTGCCAGCACCCGCCGGGAGGGGACAGACTATAATTCACCCCTCCACTTT.

This clone is a singleton in its sample. Compared with germline, one end of the junction differs, possibly owing to a read error. The chain combines TRBV4-1 with TRBJ2-7, with 7 bases matching TRBD2. The CDR3 covers 16 residues. The germline CDR1 and CDR2 sequences are MGHRA and YSYEKL. CDR3 sequence (DNA): TGTGCCAGCAGCCAAGATCTGGCTAGCGGAGTCTACGAGCAGTACTTC. It encodes CASSQDLASGVYEQYF.

The rearrangement uses TRBV18 and TRBJ2-2, with a possible D match to TRBD1 (6 bases). With 3 bases removed from V and 2 bases from J, the gap between germline ends came to 16 bases. CDR1 KGHSH and CDR2 LQKENI come from the germline V gene. The length of the CDR3 is 17 residues. The CDR3 DNA sequence: TGTGCCAGCTCACCCCGTCCGGGACACTTAAACACCGGGGAGCTGTTTTTT. This gives the protein CASSPRPGHLNTGELFF.

The rearrangement joins TRBV6-1 to TRBJ2-2; TRBD2 is a possible D gene (6 bases). Germline CDR1 reads MNHNS; CDR2 reads SASEGT. Trimming removed 8 bases at V and 4 bases at J, with 8 bases between. The CDR3 runs to 12 residues. The CDR3 reads CASGRTTGELFF. The DNA for the CDR3 is TGTGCCAGCGGGAGGACCACCGGGGAGCTGTTTTTT.

The DNA for the CDR3 is TGTGCCAGCAGTTCCCGAGGACAGGGACGTGCCTACGAGCAGTACTTC. Protein product: CASSSRGQGRAYEQYF. The rearrangement uses TRBV27 and TRBJ2-7; 8 nucleotides match TRBD1. With V trimmed by 4 bases and J by 2 bases, 10 bases remained unmatched. Germline V gene data show CDR1 as MNHEY and CDR2 as SMNVEV (reference sequence). This CDR3 comprises 16 residues.

This clone was recorded a few times. The rearrangement joins TRBV2 to TRBJ2-7; D possibly corresponds to TRBD1 (5 bases). The CDR3 loop spans 13 amino acids. CDR1 SNHLY and CDR2 FYNNEI come from the germline V gene. V lost 5 bases and J lost 0, with 8 bases in between. CDR3: CASSPGPSYEQYF. CDR3 bases: TGTGCCAGCAGTCCAGGGCCCTCCTACGAGCAGTACTTC.

The chain uses TRBV7-6 and TRBJ1-1; D is possibly TRBD1 (6 bases). Germline V gene lookup returns CDR1 SGHVS and CDR2 FNYEAQ. The germline V and J ends were trimmed by 8 bases and 4 bases, with 20 bases remaining between them. CDR3 length: 15 amino acids. Written as DNA, the CDR3 is TGTGCCAGCTCGTCTCGCGGGGGGCTGCCCACTGAAGCTTTCTTT. This translates into CASSSRGGLPTEAFF.

CDR3 sequence: CASSLEAANEQFF. CDR3 coding DNA: TGTGCCAGCAGCTTAGAAGCGGCGAATGAGCAGTTCTTC. The chain employs TRBV11-2 and TRBJ2-1; perhaps TRBD2 as D (5 bases). CDR3 length equals 13 residues. Germline V gene sequence: CDR1 SGHAT, CDR2 FQNNGV. Deletions cut 0 bases from V and 7 bases from J, with 7 bases between. The entire variable domain, with the rest obtained from reference TRBV11-2 and TRBJ2-1, is as follows: EAGVAQSPRYKIIEKRQSVAFWCNPISGHATLYWYQQILGQGPKLLIQFQNNGVVDDSQLPKDRFSAERLKGVDSTLKIQPAKLEDSAVYLCASSLEAANEQFFGPGTRLTVL.

The V call is TRBV6-6, the J call TRBJ2-2, with 7 positions matching TRBD2. Looked up from germline, CDR1 is MNHNY and CDR2 is SVGAGI (reference sequence). Trimming at V came to 5 bases and at J to 1 base, leaving 4 bases not matched to a gene. The CDR3 runs to 15 residues. The DNA of the CDR3 is TGTGCCAGCAGTGTCGAGCGGGAGAACACCGGGGAGCTGTTTTTT. Its protein product is CASSVERENTGELFF.

The chain is built from TRBV14 and TRBJ2-3, with D perhaps TRBD2 (5 bases). V gave up 3 bases and J gave up 2 bases, with 18 bases separating them. Germline CDR1 SGHDN, CDR2 FVKESK. The CDR3 runs to 17 residues. The CDR3 DNA follows: TGTGCCAGCAGCCAGCTAACTGGGAGCAGACCCACAGATACGCAGTATTTT. Its translation: CASSQLTGSRPTDTQYF. The full variable domain, its missing parts supplied by reference TRBV14 and TRBJ2-3, is EAGVTQFPSHSVIEKGQTVTLRCDPISGHDNLYWYRRVMGKEIKFLLHFVKESKQDESGMPNNRFLAERTGGTYSTLKVQPAELEDSGVYFCASSQLTGSRPTDTQYFGPGTRLTVL.

The V and J genes are TRBV10-3 and TRBJ2-2; 10 nucleotides line up with TRBD1. This CDR3 region has 15 residues. From germline, CDR1 is ENHRY and CDR2 SYGVKD. The V and J ends lost 6 bases and 3 bases, in that order; junction bases with no gene match: 4. The CDR3 coding sequence is TGTGCCATCAGCTCCGGGACAGGGGACACCGGGGAGCTGTTTTTT. It encodes CAISSGTGDTGELFF.

This rearrangement joins TRBV12-5 to TRBJ2-3, with 8 bases fitting TRBD2. With V trimmed by 0 bases and J by 2 bases, 4 bases remained unmatched. Germline lookup yields CDR1 LGHNT and CDR2 FRNRAP. This CDR3 region has 16 residues. The DNA for the CDR3 is TGTGCTAGTGGTTTGGTTACTAGCGGAGTCACAGATACGCAGTATTTT. This codes for CASGLVTSGVTDTQYF.

Details on this clone: At one end the junction does not follow the germline gene, possibly because of a read error. The gene calls are TRBV6-1 and TRBJ2-7, with 7 bases identical to TRBD1. Germline loops: CDR1 MNHNS, CDR2 SASEGT. The CDR3 runs 14 residues. CDR3 sequence reads: CASSTDRFTYGQYF. The CDR3 DNA reads TGTGCCAGCAGCACGGACAGGTTCACCTACGGGCAGTACTTC.

V gene TRBV4-1 combines with J gene TRBJ2-7, with 7 bases identical to TRBD2. CDR1 and CDR2 (germline): MGHRA, YSYEKL. There are 16 residues in the CDR3. Germline trimming cut 4 bases from V and 0 bases from J; bases unmatched to any gene: 9. This CDR3 is CASSRDASGLSYEQYF. For the CDR3, the DNA is TGCGCCAGCAGCCGGGACGCTAGCGGCCTCTCCTACGAGCAGTACTTC.

V gene TRBV4-2 combines with J gene TRBJ2-7, with 10 bases fitting TRBD2. After removal of 4 bases from V and 1 base from J, the junction contained 4 bases not matched to a gene. The CDR3 spans 15 residues. The germline V gene has CDR1 LGHNA and CDR2 YNFKEQ. CDR3 sequence: CASSPLAGGSYEQYF. The CDR3 nucleotides read TGTGCCAGCAGCCCTTTAGCGGGAGGATCCTACGAGCAGTACTTC.

This clone was observed once. V gene TRBV19 combines with J gene TRBJ1-2; possibly TRBD1 for D (5 bases). Between the trimmed V and J ends, which lost 3 bases and 4 bases, there was a span of 12 bases. CDR3 length: 14 residues. Germline CDR1 reads LNHDA; CDR2 reads SQIVND (reference sequence). CDR3 bases: TGTGCCAGTAGTATCGCACAGGCGTTCTATGGCTACACCTTC. It encodes CASSIAQAFYGYTF.

This clone has a handful of counts. The J gene is TRBJ2-7, the V gene TRBV25-1; D unclear. The CDR3 is made up of 11 amino acids. V lost 4 bases to trimming and J lost 6 bases, with 7 bases between them. Germline-derived CDR1 and CDR2 are MGHDK and SYGVNS. This CDR3 is CASSALSEQYF. As DNA, the CDR3 is TGTGCCAGCAGTGCCCTCTCCGAGCAGTACTTC.

This chain links TRBV4-3 with TRBJ2-7, with D perhaps matching TRBD2 (6 bases). This CDR3 comprises 18 residues. The V gene's germline CDR1 is LGHNA and CDR2 YSLEER. The V gene lost 0 bases and the J gene lost 2 bases, with 20 bases spanning the gap. CDR3 loop: CASSQDLSSGLTTYEQYF. The CDR3 DNA sequence: TGCGCCAGCAGCCAAGATCTGTCCTCGGGACTTACAACCTACGAGCAGTACTTC.

The gene calls are TRBV7-9 and TRBJ2-7; 9 bases are a match to TRBD2. From germline, CDR1 is SEHNR and CDR2 FQNEAQ (reference sequence). The CDR3 has 16 amino acids. V gave up 4 bases and J gave up 3 bases; unmatched junction bases: 10. The CDR3 region is CASSWAGGGKGYEQYF. CDR3 DNA sequence: TGTGCCAGCAGCTGGGCGGGGGGGGGTAAAGGCTACGAGCAGTACTTC. Looking up the rest from reference TRBV7-9 and TRBJ2-7 gives the full variable domain: DTGVSQNPRHKITKRGQNVTFRCDPISEHNRLYWYRQTLGQGPEFLTYFQNEAQLEKSRLLSDRFSAERPKGSFSTLEIQRTEQGDSAMYLCASSWAGGGKGYEQYFGPGTRLTVT.

This sequence joins TRBV7-9 and TRBJ1-5; 9 bases line up with TRBD1. J was trimmed by 3 bases and V by 4 bases; bases with no gene match: 4. The CDR3 has 15 amino acids. Germline V gives CDR1 SEHNR, CDR2 FQNEAQ (reference sequence). The CDR3 region has the DNA TGTGCCAGCAGCTGCTGGACAGGGGACAATCAGCCCCAGCATTTT. Translated: CASSCWTGDNQPQHF.

The V call is TRBV28, the J call TRBJ1-1; D unclear. The CDR3 loop spans 15 amino acids. V lost 6 bases, J lost 1 base, and 15 bases lay in between. The germline CDR1 and CDR2 sequences are MDHEN and SYDVKM. The CDR3, as DNA: TGTGCCAGCAGCCCTTTAGCGGCCCCGAACACTGAAGCTTTCTTT. This sequence encodes CASSPLAAPNTEAFF.

The CDR3 region is CASTTPGGLWGYTF. CDR3 sequence (DNA): TGCGCCAGCACGACCCCGGGTGGTCTATGGGGCTACACCTTC. This chain links TRBV4-1 with TRBJ1-2; D uncertain. Germline-derived CDR1 and CDR2 are MGHRA and YSYEKL. V lost 7 bases and J 8 bases, leaving 20 bases between the germline ends. The CDR3 covers 14 residues.

The J gene is TRBJ1-2, the V gene TRBV6-5; 7 bases align to TRBD1. The CDR3 has 13 residues. The trim removed 2 bases at V and 8 bases at J, leaving 5 bases unmatched. From germline, CDR1 is MNHEY and CDR2 SVGAGI. The CDR3 sequence: CASSYTGDRGYTF. In DNA form, the CDR3 reads TGTGCCAGCAGTTACACAGGGGATCGAGGCTACACCTTC.